What follows are 13 T cell receptor beta chains derived from one specimen sequenced in a study of control samples from healthy donors and cancer patients. Sequencing was performed with immunoSEQ multiplex PCR; in TCRdb, only in-frame clones are kept and a portion is missing. The data contain approximately 100,000 clones, over 75% of them singletons. The source material was blood. These receptor sequences come from a woman aged 40 to 49 in good health.

V is TRBV6-5 and J is TRBJ1-2; D unresolved. This CDR3 is 13 amino acids long. Trimming took 7 bases from V and 0 from J, leaving 9 bases between them. Germline CDR1 is MNHEY and CDR2 is SVGAGI. Here the CDR3 reads CASKGRPNYGYTF. CDR3 DNA: TGTGCCAGCAAAGGGCGGCCTAACTATGGCTACACCTTC.

The chain carries TRBV7-8 and TRBJ1-3; TRBD1 aligns across 7 bases. CDR1 SGHVS and CDR2 FQNEAQ come from the germline V gene. Unmatched junction bases numbered 9, after V lost 6 bases and J lost 1 base. The CDR3 sequence is 16 residues long. CDR3 sequence (DNA): TGTGCCAGCAGACAGGGGACCTATACTTCTGGAAACACCATATATTTT. This encodes CASRQGTYTSGNTIYF.

This clone has a single count. This chain links TRBV4-1 with TRBJ2-1; D uncertain. This CDR3 contains 16 residues. Trimming left V 4 bases short and J 0 bases short, with 13 bases between. Germline V gene sequence: CDR1 MGHRA, CDR2 YSYEKL. The chain's CDR3 is CASSRLQLSSYNEQFF. CDR3 bases: TGCGCCAGCAGCCGCTTACAGCTTAGCTCCTACAATGAGCAGTTCTTC.

The rearrangement uses TRBV9 and TRBJ2-3, with D unresolved. Trimming took 0 bases from V and 3 from J, leaving 14 bases between them. CDR1 is SGDLS and CDR2 is YYNGEE in the germline V gene. The CDR3 is made up of 16 amino acids. The CDR3 spells CASSVGQYLPTDTQYF. The CDR3 coding sequence is TGTGCCAGCAGCGTAGGTCAGTATCTACCTACAGATACGCAGTATTTT.

The CDR3 DNA is TGTGCCAGCAGCCAATCCGGGACAGGGGACTACGAGCAGTACTTC. This translates into CASSQSGTGDYEQYF. V gene TRBV5-6 combines with J gene TRBJ2-7; 10 bases map to TRBD1. The J segment lost 3 bases and the V segment lost 4 bases, leaving 7 bases of the junction unmatched. This CDR3 spans 15 amino acids. Germline values: CDR1 SGHDT, CDR2 YYEEEE.

The V and J genes are TRBV19 and TRBJ1-4, with 7 bases fitting TRBD1. The CDR3 totals 14 residues. CDR1 is LNHDA and CDR2 is SQIVND in the germline V gene (reference sequence). V was clipped by 5 bases and J by 6 bases; unmatched bases: 6. As DNA, the CDR3 is TGTGCCAGTAGTCGACAGGGATGGGATGAAAAACTGTTTTTT. It encodes CASSRQGWDEKLFF.

The rearrangement joins TRBV25-1 to TRBJ2-5, with a weak D call TRBD1 (7 bases). Germline CDR1 MGHDK, CDR2 SYGVNS. V was cut by 3 bases and J by 4 bases, with 18 bases left in between. This CDR3 spans 16 amino acids. The CDR3 sequence: CASSELPTGRGETQYF. Here the CDR3 DNA reads TGTGCCAGCAGTGAGTTACCGACAGGGCGGGGAGAGACCCAGTACTTC. The full variable domain, completed using reference TRBV25-1 and TRBJ2-5, is EADIYQTPRYLVIGTGKKITLECSQTMGHDKMYWYQQDPGMELHLIHYSYGVNSTEKGDLSSESTVSRIRTEHFPLTLESARPSHTSQYLCASSELPTGRGETQYFGPGTRLLVL.

This clone was counted between two and nine times. J is TRBJ2-5 and V is TRBV7-3; weak D call: TRBD1 (6 bases). CDR3 length equals 15 residues. Per the germline V gene, CDR1 is SGHTA and CDR2 is FQGTGA. V gave up 3 bases and J gave up 4 bases, with 15 bases separating them. For the CDR3, the DNA is TGTGCCAGCAGCTTGAGCAGGGGCGCAGGAGAGACCCAGTACTTC. This translates into CASSLSRGAGETQYF. The variable domain in full, completed from reference TRBV7-3 and TRBJ2-5, reads GAGVSQTPSNKVTEKGKYVELRCDPISGHTALYWYRQSLGQGPEFLIYFQGTGAADDSGLPNDRFFAVRPEGSVSTLKIQRTERGDSAVYLCASSLSRGAGETQYFGPGTRLLVL.

This chain uses TRBV7-2 with TRBJ2-3; the match to TRBD2 covers 13 bases. V lost 3 bases to trimming and J lost 1 base; unmatched junction nucleotides: 1. The length of the CDR3 is 16 residues. Germline V CDR1 and CDR2: SGHTA, FQGNSA. In DNA, the CDR3 is TGTGCCAGCAGCTTCGGACTAGCGGGGGGCACAGATACGCAGTATTTT. The encoded protein is CASSFGLAGGTDTQYF.

J is TRBJ1-6 and V is TRBV3-1 (or the pseudogene TRBV3-2); no definite D call. The CDR3 runs to 15 residues. From germline, CDR1 is LGHDT and CDR2 YNNKEL (reference sequence). V was trimmed by 1 base and J by 1 base, leaving 5 bases between them. The CDR3 region has the DNA TGTGCCAGCAGCCAAGCGGGTTCCTATAATTCACCCCTCCACTTT. Protein product: CASSQAGSYNSPLHF.

The chain has TRBV12-3 or TRBV12-4 and TRBJ1-1, with D hard to call. Trimming stripped 4 bases from V and 8 bases from J, with 14 bases between. This CDR3 contains 13 residues. The CDR3 loop reads CASSSPLGREAFF. CDR3 nucleotide sequence: TGTGCCAGCAGTTCCCCCCTGGGGAGGGAAGCTTTCTTT.

The J gene is TRBJ2-3, the V gene TRBV18; 11 bases align to TRBD2. Germline V gene sequence: CDR1 KGHSH, CDR2 LQKENI. This CDR3 spans 16 amino acids. V lost 4 bases to trimming and J lost 3 bases; unmatched junction nucleotides: 6. This chain's CDR3 is CASSLPSGGLTDTQYF. The CDR3 bases are TGTGCCAGCTCACTGCCTAGCGGGGGGCTTACAGATACGCAGTATTTT.

V usage is TRBV5-1 and J usage is TRBJ1-3, with 7 nucleotides matching TRBD1. The V and J ends lost 4 bases and 0 bases, in that order; junction bases with no gene match: 7. This CDR3 spans 16 amino acids. Germline CDR1 reads SGHRS; CDR2 reads YFSETQ. The CDR3 region is CASSLGTARSGNTIYF. The CDR3 coding sequence is TGCGCCAGCAGCCTAGGGACAGCCCGCTCTGGAAACACCATATATTTT.